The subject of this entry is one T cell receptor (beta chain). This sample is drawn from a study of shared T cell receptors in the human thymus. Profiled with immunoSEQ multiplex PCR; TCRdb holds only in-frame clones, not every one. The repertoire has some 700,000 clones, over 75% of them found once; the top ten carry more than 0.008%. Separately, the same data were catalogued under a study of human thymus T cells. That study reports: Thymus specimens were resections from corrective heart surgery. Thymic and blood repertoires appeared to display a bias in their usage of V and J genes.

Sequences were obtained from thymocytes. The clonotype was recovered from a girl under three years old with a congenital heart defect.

CDR3 amino acids: CASSPSESGAEKLFF. CDR3 sequence (DNA): TGCGCCAGCAGCCCGAGCGAGTCAGGGGCTGAAAAACTGTTTTTT. The chain links TRBV5-1 to TRBJ1-4, with a weak D call TRBD1 (6 bases). Germline assignment: CDR1 SGHRS and CDR2 YFSETQ. This CDR3 comprises 15 residues. Trimming left V 4 bases short and J 7 bases short, with 17 bases between.